The text below deals with one T cell receptor beta chain. The V end was cut by 3 bases, the J end by 2 bases, with 10 bases between. CDR3 length: 13 residues. Germline-derived CDR1 and CDR2 are GTSNPN and SVGIG (reference sequence). Authors' analysis steps: How many nucleated cells were present was estimated from reference gene primer amplification. TCRdb's table, derived via immunoSEQ multiplex PCR, lists solely in-frame clones and lacks some. V and J calls plus clone size are reproduced from that table; the DNA served to infer D and trimming. In the table there are some 250,000 clones, over 70% of which are singletons. The source of the sample is a study of blood T cell repertoires in COVID-19. Overall study: Some COVID-19 samples were acute and others convalescent; all came from the United States, Italy and Spain. In each case, the material was cDNA or gDNA derived from T cells, B-cell-depleted T cells, or PBMCs.

The sequenced sample consisted of peripheral blood. The sequence was obtained from a man aged 40-50 years with acute or convalescent COVID-19. J is TRBJ1-1 and V is TRBV30, with D unclear. CDR3 residues: CAWSRGGNTEAFF. CDR3 DNA: TGTGCCTGGAGCCGGGGTGGAAACACTGAAGCTTTCTTT. The full variable domain, rest sourced from reference TRBV30 and TRBJ1-1, is SQTIHQWPATLVQPVGSPLSLECTVEGTSNPNLYWYRQAAGRGLQLLFYSVGIGQISSEVPQNLSASRPQDRQFILSSKKLLLSDSGFYLCAWSRGGNTEAFFGQGTRLTVV.